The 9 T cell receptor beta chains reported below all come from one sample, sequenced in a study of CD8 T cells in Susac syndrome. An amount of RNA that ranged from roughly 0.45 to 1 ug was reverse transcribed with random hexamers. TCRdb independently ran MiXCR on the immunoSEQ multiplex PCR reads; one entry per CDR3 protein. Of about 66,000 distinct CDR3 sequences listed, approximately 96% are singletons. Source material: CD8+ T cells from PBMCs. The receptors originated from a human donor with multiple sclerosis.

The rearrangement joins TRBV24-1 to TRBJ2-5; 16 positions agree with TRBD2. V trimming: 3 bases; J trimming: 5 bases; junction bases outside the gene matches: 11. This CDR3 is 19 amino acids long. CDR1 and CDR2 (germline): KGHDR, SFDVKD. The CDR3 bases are TGTGCCACCAGTGATAACTCCGGGACTAGCGGGGGGGGTCGGGAGACCCAGTACTTC. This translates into CATSDNSGTSGGGRETQYF.

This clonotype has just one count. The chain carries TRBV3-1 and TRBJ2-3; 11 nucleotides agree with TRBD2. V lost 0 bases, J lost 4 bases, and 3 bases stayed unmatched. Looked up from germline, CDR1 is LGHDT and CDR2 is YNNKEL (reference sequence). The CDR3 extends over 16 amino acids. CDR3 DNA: TGTGCCAGCAGCCAAGAAGCTAGCGGGAGGCCAGATACGCAGTATTTT. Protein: CASSQEASGRPDTQYF.

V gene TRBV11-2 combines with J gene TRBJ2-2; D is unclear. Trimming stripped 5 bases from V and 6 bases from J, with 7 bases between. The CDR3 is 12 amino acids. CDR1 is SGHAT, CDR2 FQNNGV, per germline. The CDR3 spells CASSRAPGELFF. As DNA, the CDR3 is TGTGCCAGCAGCCGTGCGCCCGGGGAGCTGTTTTTT.

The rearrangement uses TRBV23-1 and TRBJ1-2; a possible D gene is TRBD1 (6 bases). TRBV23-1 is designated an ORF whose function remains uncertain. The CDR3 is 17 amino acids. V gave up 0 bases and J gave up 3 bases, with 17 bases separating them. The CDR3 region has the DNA TGCGCCAGCAGTCAATCAACAACAGGGCGGGGGGACTATGGCTACACCTTC. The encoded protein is CASSQSTTGRGDYGYTF.

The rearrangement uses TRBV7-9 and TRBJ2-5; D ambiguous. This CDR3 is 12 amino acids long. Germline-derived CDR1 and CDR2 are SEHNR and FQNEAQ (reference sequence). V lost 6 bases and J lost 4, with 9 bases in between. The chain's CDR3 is CASSRTPETQYF. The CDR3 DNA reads TGTGCCAGCAGTCGGACCCCAGAGACCCAGTACTTC.

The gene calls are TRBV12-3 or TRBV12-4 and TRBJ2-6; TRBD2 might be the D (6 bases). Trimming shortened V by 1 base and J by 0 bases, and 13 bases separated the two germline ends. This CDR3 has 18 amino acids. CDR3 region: CASSLVGLSSSGANVLTF. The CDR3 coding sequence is TGTGCCAGCAGTTTAGTGGGACTGTCTAGCTCTGGGGCCAACGTCCTGACTTTC.

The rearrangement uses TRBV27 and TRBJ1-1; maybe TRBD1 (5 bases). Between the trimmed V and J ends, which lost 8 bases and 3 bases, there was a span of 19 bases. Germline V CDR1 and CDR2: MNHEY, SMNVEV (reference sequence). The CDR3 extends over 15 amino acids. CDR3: CASGAGGWGDTEAFF. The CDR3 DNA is TGTGCCAGCGGAGCGGGGGGGTGGGGGGACACTGAAGCTTTCTTT.

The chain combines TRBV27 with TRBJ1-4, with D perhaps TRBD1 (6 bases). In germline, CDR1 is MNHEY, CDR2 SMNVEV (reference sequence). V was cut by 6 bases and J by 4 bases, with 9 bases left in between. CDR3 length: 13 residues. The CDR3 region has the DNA TGTGCCAGCAGGGACAGCAATAATGAAAAACTGTTTTTT. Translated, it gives CASRDSNNEKLFF.

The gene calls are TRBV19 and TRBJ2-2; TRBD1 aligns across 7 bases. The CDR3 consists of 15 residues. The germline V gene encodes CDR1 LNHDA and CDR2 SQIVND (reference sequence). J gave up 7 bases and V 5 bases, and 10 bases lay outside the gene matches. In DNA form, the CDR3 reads TGTGCCAGTAGTCCTTACAGGGGCGAGAACGGGGAGCTGTTTTTT. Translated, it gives CASSPYRGENGELFF.